This T cell receptor beta chain stems from a study of blood T cell repertoires in COVID-19. Whole-study context: Sources were T cells, B-cell-depleted T cells, or PBMCs; the material itself was cDNA or gDNA.

The CDR3 has 16 amino acids. Germline V lookup: CDR1 SGHDT, CDR2 YYEEEE. V trimming: 2 bases; J trimming: 4 bases; junction bases outside the gene matches: 11. Assay: immunoSEQ multiplex PCR; the TCRdb copy retains only in-frame clones and omits some. The repertoire holds a few hundred thousand clones, with 85% as singletons. This chain uses TRBV5-6 with TRBJ1-2; 7 nucleotides agree with TRBD1. This sequence originates from a human donor in a cohort sampled during active COVID-19. Material for sequencing was peripheral blood. CDR3 bases: TGTGCCAGCAGCTTAGCAACCCGAGGGGGCGCCTATGGCTACACCTTC. Translated: CASSLATRGGAYGYTF.